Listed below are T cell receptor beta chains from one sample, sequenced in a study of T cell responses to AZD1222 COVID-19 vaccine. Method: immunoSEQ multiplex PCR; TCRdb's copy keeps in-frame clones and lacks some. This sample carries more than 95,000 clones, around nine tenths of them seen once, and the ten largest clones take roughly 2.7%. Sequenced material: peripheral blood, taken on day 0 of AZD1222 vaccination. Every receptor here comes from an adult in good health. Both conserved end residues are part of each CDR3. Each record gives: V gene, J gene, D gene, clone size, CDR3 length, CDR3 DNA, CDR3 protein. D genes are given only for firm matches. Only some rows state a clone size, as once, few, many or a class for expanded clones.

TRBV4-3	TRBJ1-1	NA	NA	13	TGCGCCAGCAGCCAGGGGGTTGACACTGAAGCTTTCTTT	CASSQGVDTEAFF
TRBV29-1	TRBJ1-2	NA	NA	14	TGCAGCGTTGATGAACCTGGGGGGGTCCGCGGCTACACCTTC	CSVDEPGGVRGYTF
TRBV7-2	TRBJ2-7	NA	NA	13	TGTGCCAGCAGCTTGAAAGGGTTGTGGGAGCAGTACTTC	CASSLKGLWEQYF
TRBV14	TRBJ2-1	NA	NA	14	TGTGCCAGCAGCCAGGGGACGGACCACAATGAGCAGTTCTTC	CASSQGTDHNEQFF
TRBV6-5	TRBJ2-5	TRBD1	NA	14	TGTGCCAACTCCCCCTCAGGGGGCAAGGAGACCCAGTACTTC	CANSPSGGKETQYF
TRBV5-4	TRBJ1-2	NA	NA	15	TGTGCCAGCAGCTTGGAAACGGGCGCGAACTATGGCTACACCTTC	CASSLETGANYGYTF
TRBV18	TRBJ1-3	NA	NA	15	TGTGCCAGCTCACCTAGCACAACCTCTGGAAACACCATATATTTT	CASSPSTTSGNTIYF
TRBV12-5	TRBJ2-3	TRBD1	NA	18	TGTGCTAGTGGTTTGGTACGGGGGACAGGGGTGACACAGAACACGCAGTATTTT	CASGLVRGTGVTQNTQYF
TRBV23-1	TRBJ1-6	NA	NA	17	TGCGCCAGCAGTCGAAGCTTAGACAGGCCCAGAGGTTCACCCCTCCACTTT	CASSRSLDRPRGSPLHF
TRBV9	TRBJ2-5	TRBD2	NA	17	TGTGCCAGCAGCGTAGACCTGCTAGCGGGGGGCCAAGAGACCCAGTACTTC	CASSVDLLAGGQETQYF
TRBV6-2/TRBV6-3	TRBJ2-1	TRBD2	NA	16	TGTGCCAGCAGTTACTGGGGCGGGAGCTCCTACAATGAGCAGTTCTTC	CASSYWGGSSYNEQFF
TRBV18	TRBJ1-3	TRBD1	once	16	TGTGCCAGCTCACCTGGGACAGCCACCTCTGGAAACACCATATATTTT	CASSPGTATSGNTIYF
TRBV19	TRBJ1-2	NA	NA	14	TGTGCCAGTAGGGCCCCTCGGCCGGACGATGGCTACACCTTC	CASRAPRPDDGYTF
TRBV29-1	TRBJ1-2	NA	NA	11	TGCAGCGTTCTCAGGGCTGACGGCTACACCTTC	CSVLRADGYTF
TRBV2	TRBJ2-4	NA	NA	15	TGTGCCAGCAGTGAAGCTAGTCTTGGTAAAAACATTCAGTACTTC	CASSEASLGKNIQYF
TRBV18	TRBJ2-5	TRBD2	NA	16	TGTGCCAGCTCACCACCCTCACTAGCGGGAGCAGAGACCCAGTACTTC	CASSPPSLAGAETQYF
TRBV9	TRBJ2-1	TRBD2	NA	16	TGTGCCAGCAGCGTAGCGGGGGGGGCTCCCTACAATGAGCAGTTCTTC	CASSVAGGAPYNEQFF
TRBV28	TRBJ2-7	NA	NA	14	TGTGCCAGCAGTACTTACAAGCACTTGTACGAGCAGTACTTC	CASSTYKHLYEQYF
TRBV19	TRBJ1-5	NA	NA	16	TGTGCCAGTAGATTGACCGGCAGACTTAGCAATCAGCCCCAGCATTTT	CASRLTGRLSNQPQHF
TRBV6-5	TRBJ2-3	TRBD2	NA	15	TGTGCCAGCGGCCTTAGCGGGAGAGGGAAAGATACGCAGTATTTT	CASGLSGRGKDTQYF
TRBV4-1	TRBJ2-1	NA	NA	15	TGCGCCAGCAGCCAAGCCTTCCTAGGATACAATGAGCAGTTCTTC	CASSQAFLGYNEQFF
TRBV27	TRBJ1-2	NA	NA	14	TGTGCCAGCAGTTTTGGCAGGGCTAACTATGGCTACACCTTC	CASSFGRANYGYTF
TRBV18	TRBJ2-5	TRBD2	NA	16	TGTGCCAGCTCGCCGCGCCTGGGGGAGGGGCAAGAGACCCAGTACTTC	CASSPRLGEGQETQYF
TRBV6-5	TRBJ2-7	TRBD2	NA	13	TGTGCCAGCAGAGGACTAGCGTCTCACGAGCAGTACTTC	CASRGLASHEQYF
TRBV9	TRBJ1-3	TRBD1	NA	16	TGTGCCAGCAGCGCTCAGGGACAGGGTGGTGGAAACACCATATATTTT	CASSAQGQGGGNTIYF
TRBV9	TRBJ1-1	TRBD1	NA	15	TGTGCCAGCAGCGTAGAAGGGACAGGGCTTACTGAAGCTTTCTTT	CASSVEGTGLTEAFF
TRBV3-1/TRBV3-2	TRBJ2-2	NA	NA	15	TGTGCCAGCAGCCCCCCCACAGGTTGGACCGGGGAGCTGTTTTTT	CASSPPTGWTGELFF
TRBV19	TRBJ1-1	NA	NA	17	TGTGCCAGTAGTATTGCATTCGGGGGGGTTCGGAACACTGAAGCTTTCTTT	CASSIAFGGVRNTEAFF
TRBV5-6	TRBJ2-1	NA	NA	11	TGTGCCAGCAGCTTGGCGGGGCGCCGGTTCTTC	CASSLAGRRFF
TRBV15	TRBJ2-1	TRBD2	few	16	TGTGCCACCAGCAGACCGACTAGCGGTCCGACCCATGAGCAGTTCTTC	CATSRPTSGPTHEQFF
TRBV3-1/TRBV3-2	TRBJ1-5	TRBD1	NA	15	TGTGCCAGCAGCAAGAGACAGGGACGGGATCAGCCCCAGCATTTT	CASSKRQGRDQPQHF
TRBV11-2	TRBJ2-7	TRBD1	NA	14	TGTGCCAGCAGGGGACAGGGGGCGCAATACGAGCAGTACTTC	CASRGQGAQYEQYF
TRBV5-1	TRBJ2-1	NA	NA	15	TGCGCCAGCAGTCCCATCAGGGGAGGAGGCAATGAGCAGTTCTTC	CASSPIRGGGNEQFF
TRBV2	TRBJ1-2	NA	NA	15	TGTGCCAGCAGCGAGTCTTATGGCAGGGAATATGGCTACACCTTC	CASSESYGREYGYTF
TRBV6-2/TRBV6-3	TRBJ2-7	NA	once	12	TGTGCCAGCAGTTACTCCGGTGGCGGATGGAACTTC	CASSYSGGGWNF
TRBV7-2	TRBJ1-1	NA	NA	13	TGTGCCAGCAGCTTAAAATTAGGGTGGGAAGCTTTCTTT	CASSLKLGWEAFF
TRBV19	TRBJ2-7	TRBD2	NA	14	TGTGCCAGTAGAAGACTAGCGGGAGCGGGGGAGCAGTACTTC	CASRRLAGAGEQYF
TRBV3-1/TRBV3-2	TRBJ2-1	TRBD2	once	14	TGTGCCAGCAGCCCCGGTAGCGGGTTCGGACAGCAGTTCTTC	CASSPGSGFGQQFF
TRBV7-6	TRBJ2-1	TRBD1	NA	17	TGTGCCAGCAGCTTAGTTGGGACAGCCTACTCCTACAATGAGCAGTTCTTC	CASSLVGTAYSYNEQFF
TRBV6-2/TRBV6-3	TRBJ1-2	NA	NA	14	TGTGCCAGCAGCAACTACGACAGCGCTCATGGCTACACCTTC	CASSNYDSAHGYTF
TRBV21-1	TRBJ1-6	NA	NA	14	TGTGCCAGCATAGTCCCAGGCGGTCAATCGCCCCTCCACTTT	CASIVPGGQSPLHF
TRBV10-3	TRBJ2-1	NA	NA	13	TGTGCCATCAGTGAGTCAATGACCGCAGAGCAGTTCTTC	CAISESMTAEQFF
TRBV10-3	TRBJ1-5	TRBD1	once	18	TGTGCCATCCCAGTGGACAGGGTGGTTGAAGGGAGCAATCAGCCCCAGCATTTT	CAIPVDRVVEGSNQPQHF
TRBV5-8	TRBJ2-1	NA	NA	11	TGTGCCAGCAGCCGGGCCAATGAGCAGTTCTTC	CASSRANEQFF
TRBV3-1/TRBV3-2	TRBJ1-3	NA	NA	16	TGTGCCAGCAGCCAAGGATTTGGGGCCTATGGAAACACCATATATTTT	CASSQGFGAYGNTIYF
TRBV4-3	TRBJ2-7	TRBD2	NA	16	TGCGCCACCCCCCCAGCGGGAGGGCCCCAAGCCTACGAGCAGTACTTC	CATPPAGGPQAYEQYF
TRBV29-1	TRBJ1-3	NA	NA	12	TGCAGCGTTTTACAGCCTGGAAACACCATATATTTT	CSVLQPGNTIYF
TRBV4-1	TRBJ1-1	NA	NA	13	TGCGCCAGCAGCCAATCCCCCAAACCCGAGCCTTTCTTT	CASSQSPKPEPFF
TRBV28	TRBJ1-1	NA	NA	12	TGTGCCAGCAGTTTACAGGGGACTGAAGCTTTCTTT	CASSLQGTEAFF
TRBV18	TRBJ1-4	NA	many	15	TGTGCCAGCTCCCAAAGGACGGATACTAATGAAAAACTGTTTTTT	CASSQRTDTNEKLFF